The 21 T cell receptor beta chains below come from one sample, sequenced in a study of OX40 agonist ivuxolimab in advanced cancers. TCRdb's copy holds only in-frame clones and misses some; the assay was immunoSEQ multiplex PCR. This table has more than 65,000 clones, about 88% appearing once. Source: CD4+ or CD8+ T cells sorted from blood, taken in a trial of the OX40 agonist ivuxolimab. The receptor set was obtained from an adult with an advanced solid tumor such as melanoma, head and neck, liver or kidney cancer.

The chain combines TRBV6-5 with TRBJ1-2; TRBD1 matches 8 bases. V was clipped by 6 bases and J by 8 bases; unmatched bases: 8. Germline V CDR1 and CDR2: MNHEY, SVGAGI. The CDR3 length is 13 residues. In DNA form, the CDR3 reads TGTGCCAGCAGGCCGACAGGGGCGGGGGGCTACACCTTC. It translates to CASRPTGAGGYTF.

The chain links TRBV7-9 to TRBJ1-1; D is perhaps TRBD1 (5 bases). Trimming pared 5 bases from V and 11 bases from J, leaving 15 bases between. The CDR3 runs 12 residues. Looked up from germline, CDR1 is SEHNR and CDR2 is FQNEAQ (reference sequence). The CDR3: CASSPGTLEAFF. CDR3 nucleotide sequence: TGTGCCAGCAGCCCCGGGACTCTCGAGGCTTTCTTT.

This clone was found once. V and J are TRBV21-1 and TRBJ2-5. TRBV21-1 is annotated as a pseudogene. The CDR3 is 17 amino acids. DNA of the CDR3: TGTGCCAGCAGCAAACCCCCTTGTCGAGGGGTTCAAGAGACCCAGTACTTC. Translating it yields CASSKPPCRGVQETQYF.

This clone came up a few times. The chain recombines TRBV5-6 with TRBJ2-7; 7 positions agree with TRBD2. Germline trimming cut 4 bases from V and 0 bases from J; bases unmatched to any gene: 16. The CDR3 consists of 18 residues. CDR1 is SGHDT and CDR2 is YYEEEE in the germline V gene. CDR3 loop: CASSLKSPSGESSYEQYF. In nucleotides, the CDR3 is TGTGCCAGCAGCCTGAAAAGTCCAAGCGGGGAGAGCTCCTACGAGCAGTACTTC.

V gene TRBV5-6 combines with J gene TRBJ1-2; D possibly corresponds to TRBD1 (5 bases). The V gene lost 0 bases and the J gene lost 5 bases, with 17 bases spanning the gap. The CDR3 length is 16 residues. The germline gives CDR1 SGHDT, CDR2 YYEEEE. The CDR3, as DNA: TGTGCCAGCAGCTTGGCCGGGGCCCAGGGACCATATGGCTACACCTTC. It yields the protein CASSLAGAQGPYGYTF.

In its sample, this clone was seen a few times. The chain joins TRBV11-2 to TRBJ2-1; perhaps TRBD2 as D (5 bases). V was shortened by 1 base and J by 1 base, with 8 bases between the two germline ends. Germline CDR1 reads SGHAT; CDR2 reads FQNNGV. This CDR3 is built from 15 residues. The CDR3 is CASSLVRGSYNEQFF. CDR3 bases: TGTGCCAGCAGCTTAGTCCGGGGTTCCTACAATGAGCAGTTCTTC. Using reference TRBV11-2 and TRBJ2-1 for the parts outside the CDR3, the full variable domain is EAGVAQSPRYKIIEKRQSVAFWCNPISGHATLYWYQQILGQGPKLLIQFQNNGVVDDSQLPKDRFSAERLKGVDSTLKIQPAKLEDSAVYLCASSLVRGSYNEQFFGPGTRLTVL.

Judged by abundance, this clone is medium-sized. The chain recombines TRBV2 with TRBJ1-5, with 7 bases lining up with TRBD1. The ends lost 3 bases at V and 5 bases at J; junction bases unmatched: 4. Per the germline V gene, CDR1 is SNHLY and CDR2 is FYNNEI. This CDR3 spans 14 amino acids. The CDR3 here is CASSETGFYQPQHF. The CDR3 DNA follows: TGTGCCAGCAGTGAGACAGGGTTTTATCAGCCCCAGCATTTT.

This clone was seen only once. CDR3 sequence: CASGVIMNTEAFF. The CDR3, as DNA: TGTGCCAGTGGAGTAATCATGAACACTGAAGCTTTCTTT. This chain joins TRBV2 and TRBJ1-1; D ambiguous. Per germline, CDR1 SNHLY and CDR2 FYNNEI. This CDR3 has 13 amino acids. The V and J ends lost 9 bases and 0 bases respectively, with 11 bases between them.

The CDR3 DNA sequence: TGCGCCAGCAGACGGGCAGGGGGCATTAATGAAAAACTGTTTTTT. Its protein is CASRRAGGINEKLFF. This chain links TRBV5-1 with TRBJ1-4, with 8 positions matching TRBD1. CDR3 size: 15 residues. The V gene's germline CDR1 is SGHRS and CDR2 YFSETQ. V was pared by 5 bases and J by 4 bases, with 7 bases of the junction left unmatched.

The rearrangement links TRBV2 to TRBJ1-2, with a possible D match to TRBD1 (5 bases). The germline V and J ends were trimmed by 7 bases and 8 bases, with 14 bases remaining between them. The CDR3 spans 12 residues. Germline V gene lookup returns CDR1 SNHLY and CDR2 FYNNEI. The CDR3 sequence: CASTGTRLGYTF. CDR3 DNA: TGTGCCAGCACCGGGACTCGCCTAGGCTACACCTTC.

J is TRBJ2-7 and V is TRBV10-3; TRBD1 matches 11 bases. This CDR3 region has 14 residues. Per germline, CDR1 ENHRY and CDR2 SYGVKD. Losses at the gene ends were 3 bases for V and 3 bases for J; bases not matched to a gene: 1. DNA for the CDR3: TGTGCCATCAGTGAAGGGACAGGGGGCTACGAGCAGTACTTC. It is translated as CAISEGTGGYEQYF.

The V and J genes are TRBV27 and TRBJ1-5; 8 positions match TRBD1. The germline V gene encodes CDR1 MNHEY and CDR2 SMNVEV (reference sequence). CDR3 length: 14 amino acids. V dropped 3 bases and J dropped 5; count of bases not matched to a gene: 3. The CDR3 sequence is CASSFRGQDQPQHF. For the CDR3, the DNA is TGTGCCAGCAGTTTCAGGGGGCAAGATCAGCCCCAGCATTTT.

The chain employs TRBV6-5 and TRBJ2-7; TRBD1 agrees at 11 bases. The CDR3 runs 14 residues. Germline V gene sequence: CDR1 MNHEY, CDR2 SVGAGI. V was clipped by 7 bases and J by 2 bases; unmatched bases: 4. CDR3 sequence (DNA): TGTGCCAGCAAACCGGGACAGGGGGCCTACGAGCAGTACTTC. Amino acids: CASKPGQGAYEQYF.

The chain recombines TRBV6-1 with TRBJ1-3, with D tentatively TRBD1 (6 bases). Between the trimmed V and J ends, which lost 8 bases and 0 bases, there was a span of 14 bases. There are 15 residues in the CDR3. Per germline, CDR1 MNHNS and CDR2 SASEGT. The CDR3 sequence: CASRTGWPSGNTIYF. CDR3 sequence (DNA): TGTGCCAGCCGCACAGGGTGGCCCTCTGGAAACACCATATATTTT.

The V call is TRBV6-1, the J call TRBJ1-3; maybe TRBD1 (6 bases). Trimming left V 0 bases short and J 10 bases short, with 10 bases between. CDR1 and CDR2 from the germline V gene are MNHNS and SASEGT. The CDR3 is 13 amino acids. This CDR3 is CASSEAPGQTIYF. The CDR3 coding sequence is TGTGCCAGCAGTGAAGCTCCGGGACAAACCATATATTTT.

Written as DNA, the CDR3 is TGTGCCAGCAGCGCTACAGGGTTAAGGGATTCACCCCTCCACTTT. Translation gives CASSATGLRDSPLHF. The rearrangement links TRBV6-4 to TRBJ1-6; weak D call: TRBD1 (6 bases). In germline, CDR1 is MRHNA, CDR2 SNTAGT. The CDR3 is 15 residues long. The V gene lost 6 bases and the J gene lost 8 bases, with 17 bases spanning the gap.

The chain combines TRBV7-8 with TRBJ1-1, with D possibly matching TRBD1 (5 bases). Per germline, CDR1 SGHVS and CDR2 FQNEAQ. The CDR3 loop spans 16 amino acids. Trimming pared 4 bases from V and 0 bases from J, leaving 15 bases between. The CDR3: CASSWGGGRMNTEAFF. The CDR3 nucleotides read TGTGCCAGCAGCTGGGGTGGGGGACGGATGAACACTGAAGCTTTCTTT.

V and J are TRBV28 and TRBJ1-6, with D perhaps TRBD1 (6 bases). CDR3 length equals 14 residues. V lost 5 bases to trimming and J lost 8 bases, with 13 bases between them. Germline values: CDR1 MDHEN, CDR2 SYDVKM. CDR3 nucleotides: TGTGCCAGCAGTCTATTGGACAGAGATTCACCCCTCCACTTT. Translation gives CASSLLDRDSPLHF. Drawing the rest from reference TRBV28 and TRBJ1-6, the complete variable domain is DVKVTQSSRYLVKRTGEKVFLECVQDMDHENMFWYRQDPGLGLRLIYFSYDVKMKEKGDIPEGYSVSREKKERFSLILESASTNQTSMYLCASSLLDRDSPLHFGNGTRLTVT.

This rearrangement joins TRBV27 to TRBJ1-2, with 7 positions matching TRBD1. J lost 9 bases, V lost 4 bases, and 5 bases had no gene match. This CDR3 spans 12 amino acids. Germline V lookup: CDR1 MNHEY, CDR2 SMNVEV (reference sequence). The CDR3 DNA reads as TGTGCCAGCAGTTCAACAGGGGCAAGCTACACCTTC. Translating it yields CASSSTGASYTF.

This clone was observed a handful of times. This CDR3 is also generated by other DNA sequences in the sample. The chain links TRBV30 to TRBJ1-5; TRBD1 is a possible D gene (5 bases). Trimming removed 0 bases at V and 2 bases at J, with 5 bases between. From germline, CDR1 is GTSNPN and CDR2 SVGIG (reference sequence). There are 13 residues in the CDR3. CDR3 coding DNA: TGTGCCTGGAGTGTACAGGGCAATCAGCCCCAGCATTTT. Translated, it gives CAWSVQGNQPQHF.

This rearrangement joins TRBV5-1 to TRBJ1-2, with D maybe TRBD1 (5 bases). The CDR3 consists of 14 residues. Trimming cost V 3 bases and J 8 bases, with 17 bases left between them. Germline assignment: CDR1 SGHRS and CDR2 YFSETQ. This chain's CDR3 is CASSSRQYLDGYTF. The CDR3 DNA sequence: TGCGCCAGCAGCTCCCGACAGTACCTAGACGGCTACACCTTC.